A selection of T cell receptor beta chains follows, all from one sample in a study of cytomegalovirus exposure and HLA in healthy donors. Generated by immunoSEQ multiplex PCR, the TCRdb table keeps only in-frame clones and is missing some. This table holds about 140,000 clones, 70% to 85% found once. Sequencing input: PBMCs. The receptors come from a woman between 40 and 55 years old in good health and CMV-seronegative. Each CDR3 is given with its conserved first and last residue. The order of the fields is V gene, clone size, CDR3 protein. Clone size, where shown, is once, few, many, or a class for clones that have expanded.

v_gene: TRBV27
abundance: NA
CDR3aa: CASSLWGDDYGYTF

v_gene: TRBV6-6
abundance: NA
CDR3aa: CASSLVLETQYF

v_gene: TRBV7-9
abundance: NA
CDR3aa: CASSFIRGQETQYF

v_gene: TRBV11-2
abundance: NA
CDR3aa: CASSLTSGRAVDEQFF

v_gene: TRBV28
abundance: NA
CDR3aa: CASSDKQGWQPQHF

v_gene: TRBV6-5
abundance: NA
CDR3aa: CASTLTGVGGYTF

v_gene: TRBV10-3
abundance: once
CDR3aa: CAISESGQGIQPQHF

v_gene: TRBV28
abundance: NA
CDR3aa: CASSFPQDYEQYF

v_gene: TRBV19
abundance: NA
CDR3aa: CASSIQAVGANYGYTF

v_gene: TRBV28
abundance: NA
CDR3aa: CASSLLWLAGANEQFF

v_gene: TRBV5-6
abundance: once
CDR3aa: CASSNSGTVYEQYF

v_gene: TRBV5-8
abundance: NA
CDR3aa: CASGPGQEFGDSNQPQHF

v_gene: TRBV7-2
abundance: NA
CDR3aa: CASSQYSGTSDQFF

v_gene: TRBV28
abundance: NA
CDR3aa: CASSLPGAGTDGGTKETQYF

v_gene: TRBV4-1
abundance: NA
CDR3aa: CASSQDAVGAAGANVLTF

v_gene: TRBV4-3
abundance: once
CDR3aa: CASRTSGRLDTGELFF

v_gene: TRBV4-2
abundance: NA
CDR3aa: CASSPLSSGSDPQYF

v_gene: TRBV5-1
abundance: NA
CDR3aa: CASSLGAPSGRSSSYNEQFF

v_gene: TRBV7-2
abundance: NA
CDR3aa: CASSATGNTGELFF

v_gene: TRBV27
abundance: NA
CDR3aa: CASSLEPGEQFF

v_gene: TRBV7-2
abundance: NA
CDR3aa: CASSLALSLNF

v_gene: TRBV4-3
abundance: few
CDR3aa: CASSQDRYRNYGYTF

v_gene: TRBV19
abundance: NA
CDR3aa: CASSSLSEGLGNEKLFF

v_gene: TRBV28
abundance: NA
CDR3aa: CASSLFGSVAVF

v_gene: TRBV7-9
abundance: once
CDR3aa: CASRQGQGGYTF

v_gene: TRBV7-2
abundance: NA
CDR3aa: CASSTRASGSPYEQYF